This TCR beta chain was found in a study of cytomegalovirus exposure and HLA in healthy donors. Study summary: Of around 400 genotyped donors, about 80% grouped in the Caucasian-associated ancestry cluster. Findings and limits, study-wide: Follow-up analysis found HLA locus-dependent TCR association rates, highest for DRB1 and lowest for HLA-C.

Although they were nominally healthy when sampled, donors likely had unrecorded immune exposures. 60 Vbeta and 13 Jbeta primers were used in PCR. Profiling relied on immunoSEQ multiplex PCR, and the TCRdb table lists in-frame clones only, not all of them. Altogether some 270,000 clones are present, about nine tenths being singletons, with the ten largest covering around 1.7%. Deletions cut 4 bases from V and 0 bases from J, with 11 bases between. CDR1 and CDR2 (germline): SGHNT, YYREEE (reference sequence). The CDR3 runs 15 residues. Comments on this clone: Its antigen is not identified.

The receptor was derived from a girl aged 2-10 years in good health and CMV-seronegative. The V call is TRBV5-4, the J call TRBJ1-3; the D is unclear. The sequencing input was PBMCs. The CDR3 reads CASSPSAGSGNTIYF. CDR3 in DNA: TGTGCCAGCAGCCCCTCGGCAGGCTCTGGAAACACCATATATTTT.